This TCR beta chain was documented in a study of memory B cells and T cells in multiple sclerosis (dated by TCRdb to between 2017 and 2018). In the study overall: In multiple sclerosis patients, the study set the TCR beta repertoires of autoproliferating peripheral T cells against those of T cells infiltrating brain lesions. TCR sequencing involved a couple of multiple sclerosis patients from whom brain lesions at autopsy or brain-infiltrating cells from biopsy were available. Study-level results and caveats: Because clone-set sizes differed between compartments, counts of shared clonotypes were influenced and normalization was required.

Genomic DNA was extracted, and the immunoSEQ Platform was used to amplify TCRbeta CDR3 regions from that DNA. Multiplex PCR, high-throughput sequencing and a vendor bioinformatics pipeline were combined in the immunoSEQ assay. Per the authors' processing: After discarding non-productive sequences and any CDR3s under 4 amino acids in length, clonotype frequencies were recalculated for each sample. In immunoSEQ Analyzer 2.0, a clonotype counted as shared when the CDR3 amino acid, V gene and J gene sequences were identical. Repertoire overlap was normalized by dividing shared clonotype counts by the product of both clone-set sizes, with the result scaled by 1000 into arbitrary units. TCRdb re-hosts the immuneACCESS table, in-frame sequences only. Its copies lack some clones; in the studies checked, an unresolved V gene accounts for under half of them, and the cause for the rest is not known. The V and J calls and clone size are taken from that table; D and trimming were inferred from the DNA. Counted in this sample were under 50,000 clones; over 75% of them appeared once. The ten largest clones represent about 1.1% of the sample.

Autoproliferating (CFSEdim) and non-proliferating (CFSEhi) T cell fractions were sequenced separately after stimulus-free culture of CFSE-labeled PBMCs. In total, more than 4x10^7 CFSE-labeled PBMCs were cultured without stimulus for 6 to 8 days, after which replicate wells were pooled. Labeling of PBMCs used approximately 0.5 uM CFSE, and the cells were then grown in serum-free AIM-V medium with no exogenous stimuli added. PBMCs were isolated by Ficoll density gradient centrifugation and cryopreserved before use. Using a FACSAria III, live 7-AAD-negative cells were sorted, then washed with PBS and stored frozen at -80 degrees C as dry pellets. About this clone itself: No cognate antigen has been identified for it. The sample holds no much larger clone one base away, and base qualities are not on file.

Sequences were obtained from PBMCs from blood kept in culture. This receptor was identified in a human donor with multiple sclerosis.

The CDR3 in this case is CASSLSDRSYNSPLHF. In nucleotide form, the sequence is TGTGCCAGCAGCTTATCCGACAGGAGCTATAATTCACCCCTCCACTTT. Rearrangement joined TRBV13 to TRBJ1-6; the D gene is possibly TRBD1, with 6 bases matching. CDR1 and CDR2 were assigned from the germline V gene (reference sequence) as PRHDT and FYEKMQ. The junction carries 11 bases between V and J, which are trimmed by 2 bases and 3 bases respectively. Taken from cysteine to phenylalanine, the CDR3 has 16 residues. The DNA shown is the 48-base CDR3, in frame from base 1.